This TCR beta chain is drawn from a study of blood T cell repertoires in COVID-19. For the study at large: Donors in the United States, Italy and Spain gave samples during acute or convalescent COVID-19. Nucleic acid was either cDNA or gDNA, and it came from T cells, B-cell-depleted T cells, or PBMCs.

Per the study methods: Amplification from reference gene primers served as the basis for estimated nucleated cell counts. Measured with immunoSEQ multiplex PCR; TCRdb has only the in-frame clones, and not every one. The V and J calls and clone size come from that table; D and trimming were worked out from the DNA. The table lists 180,000 or so clones, approximately 91% of them singletons. A single count supports this clone. This CDR3 comprises 14 residues. Per the germline V gene, CDR1 is SQVTM and CDR2 is ANQGSEA. Unmatched junction bases numbered 7, after V lost 4 bases and J lost 3 bases. The receptor was derived from a middle-aged man with acute or convalescent COVID-19. Specimen: peripheral blood. This chain joins TRBV29-1 and TRBJ2-7; 9 bases map to TRBD2. This CDR3 reads CSVVVDSGGYEQYF. As DNA, the CDR3 is TGCAGCGTTGTTGTGGATAGCGGGGGCTACGAGCAGTACTTC.